Listed here are 22 T cell receptor beta chains from one sample, sequenced in a study of patients and donors after allogeneic stem cell transplantation. MiXCR, applied by TCRdb to the RT-PCR reads, yields one record per CDR3 protein. This sample yields tens of thousands of distinct CDR3 sequences, of which 35% to 40% are seen a single time; 76% belongs to the top ten. Sequenced sample: blood, either unsorted or a sorted T cell fraction (not recorded which). Receptors were obtained from a human donor who was either an allogeneic HSCT recipient or a stem cell or donor lymphocyte infusion donor (not recorded which). It is not recorded whose cells these are; they may come from a transplant donor.

This clonotype was picked up many times. V and J are TRBV19 and TRBJ1-1, with 7 bases aligning to TRBD1. The germline gives CDR1 LNHDA, CDR2 SQIVND (reference sequence). This CDR3 is built from 14 residues. V lost 4 bases and J lost 5; bases outside the gene matches: 7. In nucleotides, the CDR3 is TGTGCCAGTAGTACCAGGACAGGAAGAACTGAAGCTTTCTTT. Its protein product is CASSTRTGRTEAFF.

The sample holds a few counts of this clonotype. The V and J genes are TRBV7-9 and TRBJ2-1; D possibly uses TRBD1 or TRBD2 (5 bases each). V shed 7 bases and J shed 4 bases, with 14 bases lying between them. The CDR3 covers 14 residues. CDR1 SEHNR and CDR2 FQNEAQ come from the germline V gene (reference sequence). CDR3 coding DNA: TGTGCCAGCACCGCCGGGACCTTGTACAATGAGCAGTTCTTC. This encodes CASTAGTLYNEQFF.

The sample holds many counts of this clonotype. J is TRBJ2-3 and V is TRBV5-6; D gene ambiguous. V was trimmed by 0 bases and J by 3 bases, leaving 8 bases between them. The CDR3 runs to 14 residues. Germline CDR1 and CDR2: SGHDT and YYEEEE. Here the CDR3 reads CASSLGMVTDTQYF. CDR3 coding DNA: TGTGCCAGCAGCTTGGGAATGGTGACAGATACGCAGTATTTT.

This chain joins TRBV6-2 or TRBV6-3 and TRBJ2-1; tentatively, D is TRBD2 (6 bases). The ends were cut back, 10 bases at V and 0 bases at J, with 13 bases in the middle. The CDR3 contains 14 residues. Per germline, CDR1 MNHEY and CDR2 SVGEGT. The CDR3 nucleotides are TGTGCCACCTCCCTAGCGACCTCCTACAATGAGCAGTTCTTC. Its protein product is CATSLATSYNEQFF.

This clonotype was counted between two and nine times. This CDR3 reads CASSHNFVVPTQYF. The CDR3 nucleotides are TGTGCCAGCAGCCACAATTTCGTGGTGCCGACCCAGTACTTC. The chain joins TRBV7-9 to TRBJ2-5; D uncertain. CDR1 is SEHNR and CDR2 is FQNEAQ in the germline V gene (reference sequence). This CDR3 spans 14 amino acids. V lost 5 bases and J lost 7, with 17 bases in between.

The genes are TRBV7-8 and TRBJ2-5, with D perhaps matching TRBD1 (6 bases). The CDR3 runs 17 residues. CDR1 and CDR2 from the germline V gene are SGHVS and FQNEAQ. Trimming pared 5 bases from V and 4 bases from J, leaving 23 bases between. CDR3 residues: CASSPTRVAARGETQYF. In nucleotides, the CDR3 is TGTGCCAGCAGCCCGACCAGGGTTGCGGCCAGGGGAGAGACCCAGTACTTC. Drawing the rest from reference TRBV7-8 and TRBJ2-5, the complete variable domain is GAGVSQSPRYKVAKRGQDVALRCDPISGHVSLFWYQQALGQGPEFLTYFQNEAQLDKSGLPSDRFFAERPEGSVSTLKIQRTQQEDSAVYLCASSPTRVAARGETQYFGPGTRLLVL.

The chain has TRBV10-2 and TRBJ2-5, with unresolved D. The CDR3 extends over 10 amino acids. Trimming took 3 bases from V and 7 from J, leaving 3 bases between them. The germline gives CDR1 WSHSY, CDR2 SAAADI. The CDR3 region has the DNA TGCGCCAGCAGTGATGGGACCCAGTACTTC. Amino acids: CASSDGTQYF.

V and J are TRBV7-2 and TRBJ1-2, with 7 positions matching TRBD1. With 6 bases clipped from V and 4 bases from J, the junction kept 11 bases outside the gene matches. The CDR3 loop spans 15 amino acids. Germline values: CDR1 SGHTA, CDR2 FQGNSA. The CDR3 is CASSSRGGQTYGYTF. The CDR3 DNA reads as TGTGCCAGCAGTAGTCGTGGGGGACAGACCTATGGCTACACCTTC.

This clonotype has ten or more counts. For the CDR3, the DNA is TGCAGCGTTGAATCTGGGGGGACTGAAGCTTTCTTT. Protein product: CSVESGGTEAFF. The chain recombines TRBV29-1 with TRBJ1-1, with D possibly matching TRBD1 (5 bases). Trimming stripped 2 bases from V and 5 bases from J, with 9 bases between. The CDR3 contains 12 residues. Germline V lookup: CDR1 SQVTM, CDR2 ANQGSEA. Variable domain in full (rest from reference TRBV29-1 and TRBJ1-1): SAVISQKPSRDICQRGTSLTIQCQVDSQVTMMFWYRQQPGQSLTLIATANQGSEATYESGFVIDKFPISRPNLTFSTLTVSNMSPEDSSIYLCSVESGGTEAFFGQGTRLTVV.

The chain uses TRBV4-3 and TRBJ1-6; no clear D. With 1 base removed from V and 5 bases from J, the gap between germline ends came to 12 bases. Germline V gene data show CDR1 as LGHNA and CDR2 as YSLEER. The length of the CDR3 is 16 residues. CDR3 loop: CASSQVGGGDNSPLHF. The CDR3 bases are TGCGCCAGCAGCCAAGTAGGTGGAGGAGATAATTCACCCCTCCACTTT.

This chain joins TRBV4-3 and TRBJ1-6; D unclear. CDR1 is LGHNA and CDR2 is YSLEER in the germline V gene. Trimming pared 0 bases from V and 8 bases from J, leaving 11 bases between. The CDR3 consists of 15 residues. CDR3 sequence (DNA): TGCGCCAGCAGCCAAGAACGCCAGGTCTATTCACCCCTCCACTTT. Translation gives CASSQERQVYSPLHF.

The chain combines TRBV11-1 with TRBJ2-1, with 9 bases aligning to TRBD1. From germline, CDR1 is SGHAT and CDR2 FQDESV (reference sequence). The CDR3 length is 15 residues. After removal of 5 bases from V and 7 bases from J, the junction contained 9 bases not matched to a gene. CDR3 DNA sequence: TGTGCCAGCAGCCTGACGGACAGGGGACTGAATGAGCAGTTCTTC. Amino acids: CASSLTDRGLNEQFF.

The table lists this clonotype with a few counts. CDR3 in DNA: TGTGCCAGCAGCTGGGACTCTGGAAACACCATATATTTT. Residues: CASSWDSGNTIYF. The V and J genes are TRBV11-2 and TRBJ1-3; no reliable D call. Germline assignment: CDR1 SGHAT and CDR2 FQNNGV. CDR3 length: 13 residues. V lost 4 bases, J lost 0 bases, and 4 bases lay in between.

The chain couples TRBV20-1 to TRBJ1-2, with no clear D. CDR3 size: 13 residues. The ends were cut back, 4 bases at V and 5 bases at J, with 14 bases in the middle. CDR1 is DFQATT and CDR2 is SNEGSKA in the germline V gene (reference sequence). The CDR3 DNA follows: TGCAGTGCTAATATGGTCGGCGGATATGGCTACACCTTC. This codes for CSANMVGGYGYTF.

This clonotype was seen only a few times. The chain couples TRBV20-1 to TRBJ2-7, with 9 bases matching TRBD2. The V and J ends lost 3 bases and 3 bases, in that order; junction bases with no gene match: 3. There are 13 residues in the CDR3. CDR1 and CDR2 (germline): DFQATT, SNEGSKA (reference sequence). The CDR3 coding sequence is TGCAGTGCTAGGCTAGCGGGAAGCTACGAGCAGTACTTC. Protein product: CSARLAGSYEQYF.

The rearrangement uses TRBV7-9 and TRBJ2-3; weak D call: TRBD2 (7 bases). CDR1 SEHNR and CDR2 FQNEAQ come from the germline V gene (reference sequence). Trimming stripped 6 bases from V and 6 bases from J, with 19 bases between. This CDR3 region has 15 residues. The CDR3: CASRSWRGPLDTQYF. CDR3 coding DNA: TGTGCCAGCAGGTCCTGGCGGGGGCCTTTGGATACGCAGTATTTT.

This clonotype came up many times. The chain joins TRBV20-1 to TRBJ2-5, with 9 bases aligning to TRBD2. CDR3 length: 19 residues. Trimming cost V 5 bases and J 2 bases; bases outside gene matches: 21. Germline CDR1 is DFQATT and CDR2 is SNEGSKA (reference sequence). The CDR3 coding sequence is TGCAGTGCTGCAAGAGATGGGGAATTAGCGGGGGTCCGTCAAGAGACCCAGTACTTC. This gives the protein CSAARDGELAGVRQETQYF.

This clonotype was counted at least ten times. The CDR3 protein is CASSQDGEESSPLHF. The CDR3 nucleotides read TGTGCCAGCAGCCAAGACGGAGAGGAGAGTTCACCCCTCCACTTT. The chain carries TRBV4-2 and TRBJ1-6, with unresolved D. Germline values: CDR1 LGHNA, CDR2 YNFKEQ. CDR3 size: 15 residues. Between the trimmed V and J ends, which lost 0 bases and 9 bases, there was a span of 12 bases.

This CDR3 is CSASSRGLGEKLFF. Here the CDR3 DNA reads TGCAGTGCTAGTAGTCGGGGCTTGGGAGAAAAACTGTTTTTT. The chain carries TRBV20-1 and TRBJ1-4; the D gene is possibly TRBD1 (5 bases). Germline lookup yields CDR1 DFQATT and CDR2 SNEGSKA (reference sequence). The V end was cut by 3 bases, the J end by 8 bases, with 16 bases between. This CDR3 has 14 residues.

This clonotype was seen a handful of times. This chain joins TRBV29-1 and TRBJ2-3; 7 nucleotides align to TRBD2. CDR3 size: 13 residues. Germline V lookup: CDR1 SQVTM, CDR2 ANQGSEA. V shed 4 bases, J shed 5 bases, and the junction held 6 bases outside the gene matches. CDR3 region: CSVGLAARDTQYF. Here the CDR3 DNA reads TGCAGCGTTGGGCTAGCGGCGAGAGATACGCAGTATTTT.

This sequence joins TRBV5-1 and TRBJ2-1; the match to TRBD2 covers 11 bases. CDR3 length: 16 amino acids. CDR1 and CDR2 from the germline V gene are SGHRS and YFSETQ. V lost 2 bases, J lost 8 bases, and 9 bases stayed unmatched. CDR3 coding DNA: TGCGCCAGCAGCTTCGCCCCTCGGACTAGCGGGTATGAGCAGTTCTTC. It is translated as CASSFAPRTSGYEQFF.

The rearrangement links TRBV7-9 to TRBJ2-2; D is perhaps TRBD2 (6 bases). V was clipped by 4 bases and J by 4 bases, with 10 bases between them. The CDR3 totals 14 residues. Looked up from germline, CDR1 is SEHNR and CDR2 is FQNEAQ (reference sequence). The CDR3 protein is CASSSTRGTGELFF. CDR3 DNA: TGTGCCAGCAGCTCGACTAGGGGCACCGGGGAGCTGTTTTTT.